The 11 T cell receptor beta chains listed next were all sequenced from one sample in a study of neoadjuvant anti-PD-1 for oral cavity cancer. Assay used: immunoSEQ multiplex PCR; TCRdb lists only in-frame clones, some missing. The sample lists 75,000 or so clones; approximately 80% were seen once. Sequenced here: PBMCs, sampled before nivolumab (anti-PD-1) treatment. These receptors were obtained from a person aged 35-80 years with oral cavity squamous cell carcinoma.

CDR3 protein: CASSAGGRDRTGELFF. In nucleotides, the CDR3 is TGTGCCAGCAGCGCTGGAGGACGGGATCGCACCGGGGAGCTGTTTTTT. The rearrangement joins TRBV9 to TRBJ2-2, with TRBD2 as a possible D gene (5 bases). V was clipped by 3 bases and J by 4 bases, with 16 bases between them. CDR1 is SGDLS, CDR2 YYNGEE, per germline. CDR3 size: 16 residues.

The chain links TRBV9 to TRBJ2-7, with D possibly TRBD1 on 5 matching bases. The CDR3 spans 14 residues. V lost 4 bases and J lost 2, with 13 bases in between. From germline, CDR1 is SGDLS and CDR2 YYNGEE. CDR3 region: CASSPQQAPYEQYF. The CDR3 DNA is TGTGCCAGCAGCCCCCAACAGGCCCCCTACGAGCAGTACTTC.

The rearrangement uses TRBV13 and TRBJ2-2, with no clear D. V was clipped by 1 base and J by 6 bases, with 6 bases between them. The germline CDR1 and CDR2 sequences are PRHDT and FYEKMQ (reference sequence). The CDR3 is made up of 13 amino acids. Written as DNA, the CDR3 is TGTGCCAGCAGCTTAGACCGGTCCGGGGAGCTGTTTTTT. This codes for CASSLDRSGELFF.

The V gene is TRBV6-6, the J gene TRBJ2-7; unclear D gene. Trimming took 6 bases from V and 6 from J, leaving 12 bases between them. Germline-derived CDR1 and CDR2 are MNHNY and SVGAGI (reference sequence). The CDR3 spans 12 residues. Here the CDR3 DNA reads TGTGCCAGCAGCATGGTCACGGGCGAGCAGTACTTC. Translating it yields CASSMVTGEQYF.

The chain has TRBV4-2 and TRBJ1-1; D possibly corresponds to TRBD1 (6 bases). This CDR3 has 16 residues. Trimming removed 2 bases at V and 7 bases at J, with 20 bases between. Germline V lookup: CDR1 LGHNA, CDR2 YNFKEQ. This chain's CDR3 is CASSQPVQTGDDEAFF. In DNA, the CDR3 is TGTGCCAGCAGCCAACCGGTCCAGACAGGCGACGATGAAGCTTTCTTT.

This chain links TRBV9 with TRBJ2-2; D perhaps matches TRBD2 (6 bases). Trimming pared 4 bases from V and 6 bases from J, leaving 16 bases between. The CDR3 length is 15 residues. CDR1 and CDR2 (germline): SGDLS, YYNGEE. Written as DNA, the CDR3 is TGTGCCAGCAGCCTCTCCTCGACGGGGGCCGGGGAGCTGTTTTTT. It translates to CASSLSSTGAGELFF.

The chain combines TRBV28 with TRBJ1-5; no clear D gene. This CDR3 contains 12 residues. Germline V gene lookup returns CDR1 MDHEN and CDR2 SYDVKM. Trimming cost V 2 bases and J 7 bases, with 6 bases left between them. Here the CDR3 DNA reads TGTGCCAGCAGTTTAACGCGGCAGCCCCAGCATTTT. Translated, it gives CASSLTRQPQHF.

The rearrangement links TRBV5-1 to TRBJ1-1, with D possibly matching TRBD1 (6 bases). The CDR3 is made up of 16 amino acids. The V end was cut by 2 bases, the J end by 2 bases, with 16 bases between. Per germline, CDR1 SGHRS and CDR2 YFSETQ. Here the CDR3 reads CASSLEPGQPNTEAFF. DNA of the CDR3: TGCGCCAGCAGCTTAGAACCCGGACAGCCAAACACTGAAGCTTTCTTT.

As DNA, the CDR3 is TGTGCCAGCAGCTTAGGGGGACAGGGCTACAATGAGCAGTTCTTC. This encodes CASSLGGQGYNEQFF. This rearrangement joins TRBV7-9 to TRBJ2-1, with 9 nucleotides matching TRBD1. From germline, CDR1 is SEHNR and CDR2 FQNEAQ (reference sequence). With V trimmed by 1 base and J by 3 bases, 1 base remained unmatched. The length of the CDR3 is 15 residues.

This chain links TRBV7-3 with TRBJ2-5; no firm D call. The CDR3 totals 14 residues. Trimming stripped 2 bases from V and 4 bases from J, with 11 bases between. The germline V gene encodes CDR1 SGHTA and CDR2 FQGTGA. The CDR3 DNA is TGTGCCAGCAGCTTATCCGCCTCGGGAGAGACCCAGTACTTC. Residues: CASSLSASGETQYF.

This clone has more than one count but fewer than ten. This chain uses TRBV9 with TRBJ2-5, with a possible D match to TRBD2 (5 bases). The CDR3 is 14 amino acids. With 4 bases removed from V and 4 bases from J, the gap between germline ends came to 14 bases. Germline CDR1 and CDR2: SGDLS and YYNGEE. The CDR3 bases are TGTGCCAGCAGCCTCTCGCACGAGGGAGAGACCCAGTACTTC. It codes for CASSLSHEGETQYF.